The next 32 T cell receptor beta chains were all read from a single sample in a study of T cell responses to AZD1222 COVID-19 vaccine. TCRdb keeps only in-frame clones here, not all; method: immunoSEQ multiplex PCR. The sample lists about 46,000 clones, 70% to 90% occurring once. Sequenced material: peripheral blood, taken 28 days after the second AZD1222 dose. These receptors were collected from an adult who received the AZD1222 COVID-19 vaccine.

The CDR3 spells CASSQGAGEDGMNTEAFF. For the CDR3, the DNA is TGTGCCAGCAGCCAAGGGGCGGGGGAAGATGGGATGAACACTGAAGCTTTCTTT. The J gene is TRBJ1-1, the V gene TRBV14; tentatively, D is TRBD1 (5 bases). This CDR3 contains 18 residues. V gave up 1 base and J gave up 0 bases, with 18 bases separating them. Germline V CDR1 and CDR2: SGHDN, FVKESK.

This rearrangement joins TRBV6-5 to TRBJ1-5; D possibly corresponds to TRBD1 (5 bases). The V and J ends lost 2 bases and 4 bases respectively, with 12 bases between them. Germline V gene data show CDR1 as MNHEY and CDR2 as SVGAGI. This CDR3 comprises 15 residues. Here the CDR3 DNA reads TGTGCCAGCAGTTACCCTCAGGGAGGTAATCAGCCCCAGCATTTT. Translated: CASSYPQGGNQPQHF.

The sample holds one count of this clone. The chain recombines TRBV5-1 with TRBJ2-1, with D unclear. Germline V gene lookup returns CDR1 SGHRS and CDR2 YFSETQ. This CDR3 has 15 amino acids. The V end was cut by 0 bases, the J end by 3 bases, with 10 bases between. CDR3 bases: TGCGCCAGCAGCTTGGGCCGGGCAAGCTACAATGAGCAGTTCTTC. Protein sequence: CASSLGRASYNEQFF.

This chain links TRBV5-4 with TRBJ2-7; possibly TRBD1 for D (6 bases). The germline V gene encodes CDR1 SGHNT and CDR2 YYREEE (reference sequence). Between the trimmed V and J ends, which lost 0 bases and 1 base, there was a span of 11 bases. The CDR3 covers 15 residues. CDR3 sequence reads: CASSLGRDTSYEQYF. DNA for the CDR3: TGTGCCAGCAGCTTGGGCCGGGACACATCCTACGAGCAGTACTTC.

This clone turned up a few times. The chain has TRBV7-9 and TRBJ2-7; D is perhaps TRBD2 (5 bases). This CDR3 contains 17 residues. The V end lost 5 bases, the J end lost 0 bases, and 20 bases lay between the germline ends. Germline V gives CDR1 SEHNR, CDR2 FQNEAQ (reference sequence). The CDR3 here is CASSPDDWRVTSYEQYF. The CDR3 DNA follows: TGTGCCAGCAGCCCGGACGACTGGCGGGTGACCTCCTACGAGCAGTACTTC.

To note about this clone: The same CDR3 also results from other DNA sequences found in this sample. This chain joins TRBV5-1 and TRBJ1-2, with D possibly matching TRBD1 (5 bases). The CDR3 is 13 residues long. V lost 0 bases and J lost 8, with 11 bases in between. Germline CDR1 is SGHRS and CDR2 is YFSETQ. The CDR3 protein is CASSLEGAGGYTF. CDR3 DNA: TGCGCCAGCAGCTTGGAAGGGGCGGGCGGCTACACCTTC.

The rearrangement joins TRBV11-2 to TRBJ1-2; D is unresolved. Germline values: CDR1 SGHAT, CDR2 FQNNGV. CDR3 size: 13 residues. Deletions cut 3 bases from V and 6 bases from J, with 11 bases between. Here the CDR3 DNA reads TGTGCCAGCAGCTTCACCGGGCCGAATGGCTACACCTTC. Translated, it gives CASSFTGPNGYTF. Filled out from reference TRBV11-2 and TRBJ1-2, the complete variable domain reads EAGVAQSPRYKIIEKRQSVAFWCNPISGHATLYWYQQILGQGPKLLIQFQNNGVVDDSQLPKDRFSAERLKGVDSTLKIQPAKLEDSAVYLCASSFTGPNGYTFGSGTRLTVV.

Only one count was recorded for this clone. CDR3 protein: CASSGMATDTQYF. The CDR3 bases are TGTGCCAGCAGCGGAATGGCTACAGATACGCAGTATTTT. The J gene is TRBJ2-3, the V gene TRBV9; D gene ambiguous. This CDR3 is 13 amino acids long. Trimming left V 3 bases short and J 3 bases short, with 8 bases between. Germline V gene lookup returns CDR1 SGDLS and CDR2 YYNGEE.

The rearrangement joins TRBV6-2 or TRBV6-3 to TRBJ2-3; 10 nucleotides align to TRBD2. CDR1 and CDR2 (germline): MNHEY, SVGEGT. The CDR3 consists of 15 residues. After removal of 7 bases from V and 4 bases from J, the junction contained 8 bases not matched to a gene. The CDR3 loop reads CASTPDLAGADTQYF. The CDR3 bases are TGTGCCAGCACCCCAGATCTAGCGGGAGCAGATACGCAGTATTTT.

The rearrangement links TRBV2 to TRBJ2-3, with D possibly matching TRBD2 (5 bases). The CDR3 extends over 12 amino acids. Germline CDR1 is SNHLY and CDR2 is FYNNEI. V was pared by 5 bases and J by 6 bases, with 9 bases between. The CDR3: CASSRDSDTQYF. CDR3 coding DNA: TGTGCCAGCAGTCGGGATTCCGATACGCAGTATTTT.

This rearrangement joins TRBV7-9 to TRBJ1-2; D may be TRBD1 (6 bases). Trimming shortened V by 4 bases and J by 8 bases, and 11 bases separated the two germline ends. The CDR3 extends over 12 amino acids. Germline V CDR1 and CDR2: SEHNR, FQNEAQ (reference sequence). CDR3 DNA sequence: TGTGCCAGCAGCTACCTCGGGGGCGGCTACACCTTC. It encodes CASSYLGGGYTF.

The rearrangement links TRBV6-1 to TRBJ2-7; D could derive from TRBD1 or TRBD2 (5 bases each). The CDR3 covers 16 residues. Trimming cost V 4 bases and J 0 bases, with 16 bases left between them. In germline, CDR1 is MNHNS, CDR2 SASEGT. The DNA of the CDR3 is TGTGCCAGCAGTGGATCCCCCCGGGACCCCTCCTACGAGCAGTACTTC. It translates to CASSGSPRDPSYEQYF.

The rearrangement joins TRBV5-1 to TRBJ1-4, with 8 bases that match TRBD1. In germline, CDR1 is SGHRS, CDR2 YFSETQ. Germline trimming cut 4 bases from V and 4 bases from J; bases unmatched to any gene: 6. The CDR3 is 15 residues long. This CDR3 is CASSIGQGFNEKLFF. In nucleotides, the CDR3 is TGCGCCAGCAGCATAGGACAGGGCTTTAATGAAAAACTGTTTTTT. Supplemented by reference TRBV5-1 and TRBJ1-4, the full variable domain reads KAGVTQTPRYLIKTRGQQVTLSCSPISGHRSVSWYQQTPGQGLQFLFEYFSETQRNKGNFPGRFSGRQFSNSRSEMNVSTLELGDSALYLCASSIGQGFNEKLFFGSGTQLSVL.

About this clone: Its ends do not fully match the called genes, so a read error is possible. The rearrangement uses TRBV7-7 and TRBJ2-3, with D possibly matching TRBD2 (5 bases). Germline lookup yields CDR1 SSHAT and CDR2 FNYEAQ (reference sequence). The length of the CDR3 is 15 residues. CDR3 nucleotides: TGTGCTAGCAGCGCCCTAGGAGGAAGCACAGATACGCAGTATTTT. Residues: CASSALGGSTDTQYF.

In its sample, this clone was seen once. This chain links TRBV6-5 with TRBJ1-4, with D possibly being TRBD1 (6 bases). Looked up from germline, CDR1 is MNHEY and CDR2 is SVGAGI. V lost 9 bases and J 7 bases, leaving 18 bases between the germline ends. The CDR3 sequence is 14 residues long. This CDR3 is CASMRGVGGEKLFF. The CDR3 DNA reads TGTGCCAGTATGAGGGGGGTCGGAGGTGAAAAACTGTTTTTT.

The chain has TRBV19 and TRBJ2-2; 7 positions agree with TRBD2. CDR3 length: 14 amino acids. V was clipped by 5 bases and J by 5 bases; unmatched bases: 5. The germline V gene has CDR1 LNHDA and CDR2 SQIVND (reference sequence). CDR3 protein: CASSREDGTGELFF. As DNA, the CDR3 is TGTGCCAGTAGTCGGGAGGATGGAACCGGGGAGCTGTTTTTT.

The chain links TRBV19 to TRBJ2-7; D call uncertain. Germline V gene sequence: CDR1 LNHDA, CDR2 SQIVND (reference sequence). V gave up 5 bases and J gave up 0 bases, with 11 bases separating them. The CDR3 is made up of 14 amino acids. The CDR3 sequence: CASSPQSGSYEQYF. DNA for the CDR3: TGTGCCAGTAGTCCTCAGTCGGGCTCCTACGAGCAGTACTTC.

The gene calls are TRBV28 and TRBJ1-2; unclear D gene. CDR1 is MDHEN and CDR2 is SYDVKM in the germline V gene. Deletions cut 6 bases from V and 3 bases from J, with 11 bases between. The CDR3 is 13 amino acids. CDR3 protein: CASSRGRDYGYTF. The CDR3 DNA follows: TGTGCCAGCAGCCGCGGACGGGACTATGGCTACACCTTC.

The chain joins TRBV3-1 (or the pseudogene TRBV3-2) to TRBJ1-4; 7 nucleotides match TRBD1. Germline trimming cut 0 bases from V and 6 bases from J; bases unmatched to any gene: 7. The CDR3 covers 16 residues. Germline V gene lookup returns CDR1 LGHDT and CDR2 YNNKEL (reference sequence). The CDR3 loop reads CASSQDPPGGDEKLFF. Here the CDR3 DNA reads TGTGCCAGCAGCCAAGATCCTCCAGGGGGAGATGAAAAACTGTTTTTT.

CDR3 in amino acids: CASSPGLEIYNEQFF. The CDR3 nucleotides are TGTGCCAGCAGTCCCGGACTCGAAATCTACAATGAGCAGTTCTTC. The rearrangement joins TRBV6-5 to TRBJ2-1, with D possibly TRBD2 on 5 matching bases. Trimming removed 5 bases at V and 3 bases at J, with 14 bases between. CDR1 is MNHEY, CDR2 SVGAGI, per germline. The CDR3 is 15 residues long.

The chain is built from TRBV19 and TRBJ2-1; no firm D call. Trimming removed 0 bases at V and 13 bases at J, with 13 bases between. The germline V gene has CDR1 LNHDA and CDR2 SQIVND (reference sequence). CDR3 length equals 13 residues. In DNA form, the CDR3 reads TGTGCCAGTAGTATAGATAATGGCCGGGCCCAGTTCTTC. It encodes CASSIDNGRAQFF.

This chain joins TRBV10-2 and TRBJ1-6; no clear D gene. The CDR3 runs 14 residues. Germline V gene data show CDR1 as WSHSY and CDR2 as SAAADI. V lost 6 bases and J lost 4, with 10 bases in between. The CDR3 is CASRGEQYNSPLHF. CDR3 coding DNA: TGCGCCAGCAGAGGAGAACAGTATAATTCACCCCTCCACTTT.

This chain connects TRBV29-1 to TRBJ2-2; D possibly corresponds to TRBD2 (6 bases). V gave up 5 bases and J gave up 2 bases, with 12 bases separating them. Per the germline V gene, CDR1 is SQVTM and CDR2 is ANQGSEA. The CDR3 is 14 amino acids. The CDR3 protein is CSVSRDLNTGELFF. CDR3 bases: TGCAGCGTTAGCCGGGACTTAAACACCGGGGAGCTGTTTTTT.

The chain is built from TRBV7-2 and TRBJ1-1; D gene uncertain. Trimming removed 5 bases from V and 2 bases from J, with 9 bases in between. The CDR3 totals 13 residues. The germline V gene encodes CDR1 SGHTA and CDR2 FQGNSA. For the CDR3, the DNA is TGTGCCAGCAGCCAACTAGTAAACACTGAAGCTTTCTTT. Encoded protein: CASSQLVNTEAFF.

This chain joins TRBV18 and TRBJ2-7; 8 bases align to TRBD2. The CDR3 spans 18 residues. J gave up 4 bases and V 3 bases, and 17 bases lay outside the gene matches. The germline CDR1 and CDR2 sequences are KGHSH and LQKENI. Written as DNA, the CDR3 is TGTGCCAGCTCACCCCCGGGTAGCGCGGGAGGTTCGGGGTACGAGCAGTACTTC. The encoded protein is CASSPPGSAGGSGYEQYF.

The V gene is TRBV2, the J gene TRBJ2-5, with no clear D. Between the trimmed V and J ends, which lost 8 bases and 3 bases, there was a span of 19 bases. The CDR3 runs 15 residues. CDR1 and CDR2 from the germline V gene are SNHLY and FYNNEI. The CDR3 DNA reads TGTGCCAGCTTTATCGGTGGGGTTTTGGAAGAGACCCAGTACTTC. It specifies CASFIGGVLEETQYF.

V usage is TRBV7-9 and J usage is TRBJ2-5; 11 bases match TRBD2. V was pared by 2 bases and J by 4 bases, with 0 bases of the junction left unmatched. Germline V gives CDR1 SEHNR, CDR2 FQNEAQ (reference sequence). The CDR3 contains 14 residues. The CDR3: CASSLTSGGETQYF. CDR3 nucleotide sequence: TGTGCCAGCAGCTTAACTAGCGGGGGAGAGACCCAGTACTTC. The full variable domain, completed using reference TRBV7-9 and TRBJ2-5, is DTGVSQNPRHKITKRGQNVTFRCDPISEHNRLYWYRQTLGQGPEFLTYFQNEAQLEKSRLLSDRFSAERPKGSFSTLEIQRTEQGDSAMYLCASSLTSGGETQYFGPGTRLLVL.

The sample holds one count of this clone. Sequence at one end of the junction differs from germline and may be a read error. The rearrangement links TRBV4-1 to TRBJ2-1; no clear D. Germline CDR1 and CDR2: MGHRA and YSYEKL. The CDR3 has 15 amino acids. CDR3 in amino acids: CASSQEASVGNEQFF. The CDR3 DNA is TGCGCTAGCAGCCAAGAAGCGTCGGTGGGAAATGAGCAGTTCTTC.

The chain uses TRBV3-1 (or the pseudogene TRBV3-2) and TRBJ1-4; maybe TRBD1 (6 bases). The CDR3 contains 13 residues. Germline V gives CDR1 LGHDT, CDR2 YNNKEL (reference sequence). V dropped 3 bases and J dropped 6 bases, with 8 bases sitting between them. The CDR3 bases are TGTGCCAGCAGCCACCGGACAGATGAAAAACTGTTTTTT. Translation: CASSHRTDEKLFF.

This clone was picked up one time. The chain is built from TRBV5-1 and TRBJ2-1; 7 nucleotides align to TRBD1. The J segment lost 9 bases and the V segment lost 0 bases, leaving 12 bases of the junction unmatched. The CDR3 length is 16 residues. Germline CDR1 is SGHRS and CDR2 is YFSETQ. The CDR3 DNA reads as TGCGCCAGCAGCTTGGCGTCGACAGGGACCTATGGTGAGCAGTTCTTC. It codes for CASSLASTGTYGEQFF.

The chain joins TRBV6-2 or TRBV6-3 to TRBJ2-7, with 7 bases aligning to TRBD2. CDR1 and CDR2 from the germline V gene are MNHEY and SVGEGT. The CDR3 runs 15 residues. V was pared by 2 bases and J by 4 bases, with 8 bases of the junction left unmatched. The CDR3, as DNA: TGTGCCAGCAGTTACAGGGCGGGAGAGACTTACGAGCAGTACTTC. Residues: CASSYRAGETYEQYF.

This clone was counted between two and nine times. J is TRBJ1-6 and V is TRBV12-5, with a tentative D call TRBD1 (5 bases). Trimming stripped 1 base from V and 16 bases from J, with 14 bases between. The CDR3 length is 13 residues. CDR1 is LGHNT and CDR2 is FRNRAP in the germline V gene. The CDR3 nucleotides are TGTGCTAGTGGTTTGGCCTCAGGGATAGAACTCCACTTT. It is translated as CASGLASGIELHF.